This entry lists 11 T cell receptor beta chains sequenced from one sample in a study of spatial heterogeneity in lung cancer. Time point: blood at routine non-recurrence follow-up after resection. TCRdb re-derived calls from the 5' RACE reads in MiXCR, one entry per CDR3 protein. The table lists approximately 70,000 distinct CDR3 sequences, about 9.5% of them singletons, with 1.9% in the top ten. This sample comprised PBMCs, obtained at follow-up. Receptors were obtained from a female donor with early-stage non-small cell lung cancer.

This clonotype was found many times. V is TRBV5-1 and J is TRBJ2-7; D possibly corresponds to TRBD2 (5 bases). From germline, CDR1 is SGHRS and CDR2 YFSETQ. This CDR3 is built from 13 residues. Deletions cut 5 bases from V and 5 bases from J, with 14 bases between. CDR3 nucleotides: TGCGCCAGCAGGCCCCTCACTAGAAACGAGCAGTACTTC. Protein product: CASRPLTRNEQYF.

Of note for this clonotype: A much larger clonotype is one base distant, so this may be a read error. The chain is built from TRBV5-1 and TRBJ2-1; a weak D match, TRBD2 (6 bases). Germline V gene lookup returns CDR1 SGHRS and CDR2 YFSETQ. The CDR3 sequence is 15 residues long. Trimming removed 4 bases at V and 6 bases at J, with 17 bases between. The CDR3, as DNA: TGCGCCAGCAGCATACGACTAGTGGGCATCAATGAGCAGTTCTTC. This codes for CASSIRLVGINEQFF.

This clonotype was picked up many times. The chain is built from TRBV7-2 and TRBJ2-2, with D uncertain. Trimming stripped 6 bases from V and 9 bases from J, with 8 bases between. The CDR3 covers 11 residues. The germline V gene encodes CDR1 SGHTA and CDR2 FQGNSA. CDR3 in DNA: TGTGCCAGCAGGGGAAGGAGGGAGCTGTTTTTT. Translated: CASRGRRELFF.

The sample holds many counts of this clonotype. V usage is TRBV28 and J usage is TRBJ2-7; D is ambiguous. Trimming removed 5 bases from V and 11 bases from J, with 22 bases in between. Germline assignment: CDR1 MDHEN and CDR2 SYDVKM. This CDR3 has 14 amino acids. The CDR3 coding sequence is TGTGCCAGCAGTCTCCCCACCCCCAGCGCCCAGGAGTACTTC. Its protein is CASSLPTPSAQEYF.

This clonotype has at least ten counts. The chain couples TRBV6-1 to TRBJ2-3; tentative D call: TRBD2 (6 bases). Trimming shortened V by 1 base and J by 0 bases, and 8 bases separated the two germline ends. The CDR3 has 15 residues. Germline lookup yields CDR1 MNHNS and CDR2 SASEGT. CDR3 nucleotides: TGTGCCAGCAGTGAAGGACGGGGGAGCACAGATACGCAGTATTTT. It specifies CASSEGRGSTDTQYF.

This chain connects TRBV10-3 to TRBJ2-1; 12 nucleotides line up with TRBD2. The CDR3 is 15 residues long. In germline, CDR1 is ENHRY, CDR2 SYGVKD. Trimming at V came to 6 bases and at J to 7 bases, leaving 7 bases not matched to a gene. The CDR3 loop is CAIRQTSGSGNEQFF. The CDR3 bases are TGTGCCATCAGGCAGACTAGCGGGAGTGGAAATGAGCAGTTCTTC.

The J gene is TRBJ2-7, the V gene TRBV20-1; 8 bases are a match to TRBD1. V dropped 4 bases and J dropped 3; count of bases not matched to a gene: 8. The CDR3 spans 14 residues. The germline V gene has CDR1 DFQATT and CDR2 SNEGSKA (reference sequence). The CDR3 bases are TGCAGTGCTATGCCCCGGGACAGGATCTACGAGCAGTACTTC. It specifies CSAMPRDRIYEQYF.

The table lists this clonotype with a few counts. The rearrangement links TRBV7-3 to TRBJ2-1, with D unclear. The CDR3 is made up of 15 amino acids. Trimming took 1 base from V and 1 from J, leaving 8 bases between them. Germline V gene sequence: CDR1 SGHTA, CDR2 FQGTGA. The CDR3 is CASSLNSGSYNEQFF. As DNA, the CDR3 is TGTGCCAGCAGCTTAAATTCTGGGTCCTACAATGAGCAGTTCTTC.

This clonotype has a count of ten or more. The rearrangement joins TRBV3-1 to TRBJ2-7; 12 nucleotides agree with TRBD2. The CDR3 loop spans 19 amino acids. Germline V gene lookup returns CDR1 LGHDT and CDR2 YNNKEL (reference sequence). V gave up 0 bases and J gave up 3 bases; unmatched junction bases: 12. The CDR3 bases are TGTGCCAGCAGCCAAGAAGTGTGGACTAGCGGGAATGAAGTCTACGAGCAGTACTTC. The encoded protein is CASSQEVWTSGNEVYEQYF.

This clonotype was observed a handful of times. This chain connects TRBV6-5 to TRBJ2-6; D is ambiguous. The CDR3 consists of 15 residues. V lost 4 bases and J 0 bases, leaving 7 bases between the germline ends. Per germline, CDR1 MNHEY and CDR2 SVGAGI. CDR3 in amino acids: CASSFQRSGANVLTF. In nucleotides, the CDR3 is TGTGCCAGCAGTTTTCAGCGCTCTGGGGCCAACGTCCTGACTTTC.

This clonotype was seen a handful of times. The chain recombines TRBV28 with TRBJ2-3, with D possibly being TRBD2 (6 bases). V lost 6 bases, J lost 2 bases, and 15 bases lay in between. Germline assignment: CDR1 MDHEN and CDR2 SYDVKM. The CDR3 is made up of 15 amino acids. This chain's CDR3 is CASSLIAESTDTQYF. In nucleotides, the CDR3 is TGTGCCAGCAGCCTCATAGCGGAGTCCACAGATACGCAGTATTTT.